Listed here are 10 T cell receptor beta chains from one sample, sequenced in a study of cytomegalovirus exposure and HLA in healthy donors. PCR used 60 Vbeta primers and 13 Jbeta primers. Method: immunoSEQ multiplex PCR; TCRdb's copy keeps in-frame clones and lacks some. Found here are around 93,000 clones, roughly 60% of them singletons; the top ten hold under 6%. Source material: PBMCs. Receptors originate from a boy between 10 and 17 years old in good health and CMV-seropositive.

This chain uses TRBV5-6 with TRBJ2-1; the D is unclear. The V and J ends lost 1 base and 2 bases respectively, with 13 bases between them. Germline-derived CDR1 and CDR2 are SGHDT and YYEEEE. This CDR3 contains 16 residues. For the CDR3, the DNA is TGTGCCAGCAGCTTGCATCTTTCGAGCCCCTACAATGAGCAGTTCTTC. Amino acid sequence: CASSLHLSSPYNEQFF.

The rearrangement links TRBV7-9 to TRBJ2-5; perhaps TRBD1 as D (5 bases). V was pared by 0 bases and J by 0 bases, with 17 bases between. CDR1 SEHNR and CDR2 FQNEAQ come from the germline V gene (reference sequence). CDR3 length: 18 residues. The chain's CDR3 is CASSLAMGLDTDQETQYF. The CDR3 nucleotides are TGTGCCAGCAGCTTAGCGATGGGGCTAGACACAGACCAAGAGACCCAGTACTTC.

The chain uses TRBV7-2 and TRBJ2-1; D possibly corresponds to TRBD2 (6 bases). This CDR3 is built from 14 residues. V lost 1 base and J lost 12, with 16 bases in between. The V gene's germline CDR1 is SGHTA and CDR2 FQGNSA. This CDR3 reads CASSLGGSGELQFF. The CDR3, as DNA: TGTGCCAGCAGCTTAGGGGGTAGCGGAGAATTGCAGTTCTTC.

This clone was observed a few times. V is TRBV5-4 and J is TRBJ2-7; TRBD1 agrees at 8 bases. Germline CDR1 reads SGHNT; CDR2 reads YYREEE (reference sequence). Trimming removed 3 bases from V and 4 bases from J; junction bases left unmatched: 12. This CDR3 spans 16 amino acids. DNA of the CDR3: TGTGCCAGCAGCTCAGAGGGCAGGGGGCGTCAATACGAGCAGTACTTC. Its translation is CASSSEGRGRQYEQYF.

The chain recombines TRBV5-4 with TRBJ2-2; tentatively, D is TRBD1 (6 bases). Germline V CDR1 and CDR2: SGHNT, YYREEE (reference sequence). Trimming took off 4 bases at V and 4 bases at J, with 14 bases between the two ends. This CDR3 spans 15 amino acids. CDR3 bases: TGTGCCAGCAGCGGGGACACGTATTCCACCGGGGAGCTGTTTTTT. Protein product: CASSGDTYSTGELFF.

This rearrangement joins TRBV10-2 to TRBJ1-4; 10 positions match TRBD1. Germline CDR1 is WSHSY and CDR2 is SAAADI. The CDR3 has 16 residues. V shed 7 bases and J 6 bases; nucleotides not matched to a gene: 11. Written as DNA, the CDR3 is TGCGCCAGCACCGGGACAGGGGAAGATGGGGATGAAAAACTGTTTTTT. This gives the protein CASTGTGEDGDEKLFF.

This clone was observed a handful of times. The CDR3 protein is CASSLRLAPSTDTQYF. CDR3 nucleotides: TGCGCCAGCAGCCTCCGACTAGCGCCTAGCACAGATACGCAGTATTTT. The J gene is TRBJ2-3, the V gene TRBV4-3; 8 bases line up with TRBD2. V was pared by 4 bases and J by 0 bases, with 6 bases of the junction left unmatched. Per the germline V gene, CDR1 is LGHNA and CDR2 is YSLEER. CDR3 length equals 16 residues.

Concerning this clone itself: The junction departs from germline at one end; a sequencing error may be responsible. The chain combines TRBV13 with TRBJ1-2; D remains unclear. Per the germline V gene, CDR1 is PRHDT and CDR2 is FYEKMQ (reference sequence). This CDR3 has 17 residues. The CDR3 DNA follows: TGTGCCAGCAGCTTAGAGCCCGGTCACCACCCCGACTATGGCTACCCCTTC. Encoded protein: CASSLEPGHHPDYGYPF.

This clone was seen more than once but under ten times. The rearrangement joins TRBV5-8 to TRBJ1-1, with 9 positions matching TRBD1. Germline lookup yields CDR1 SGHTS and CDR2 YDEGEE. V gave up 1 base and J gave up 1 base; unmatched junction bases: 2. The CDR3 consists of 15 residues. Here the CDR3 DNA reads TGTGCCAGCAGCTTGCCGGGACAGGGGAACACTGAAGCTTTCTTT. Protein: CASSLPGQGNTEAFF.

The genes are TRBV27 and TRBJ2-1; D gene unclear. Trimming stripped 2 bases from V and 6 bases from J, with 17 bases between. The CDR3 runs to 16 residues. CDR1 is MNHEY, CDR2 SMNVEV, per germline (reference sequence). The CDR3 protein is CASSLVIAVGPNEQFF. The CDR3 nucleotides read TGTGCCAGCAGTTTAGTCATTGCCGTTGGGCCCAATGAGCAGTTCTTC.